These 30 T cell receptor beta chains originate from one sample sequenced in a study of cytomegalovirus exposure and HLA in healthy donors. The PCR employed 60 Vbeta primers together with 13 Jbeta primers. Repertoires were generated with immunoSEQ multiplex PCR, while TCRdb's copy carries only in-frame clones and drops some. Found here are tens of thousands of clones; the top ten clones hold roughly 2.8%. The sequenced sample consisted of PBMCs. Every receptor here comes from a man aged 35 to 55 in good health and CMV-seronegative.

The CDR3 nucleotides are TGTGCCTGGAGTGAACCTCAGCGGGCTAGCGGGGGGTTAGATACGCAGTATTTT. Residues: CAWSEPQRASGGLDTQYF. The gene calls are TRBV30 and TRBJ2-3; 11 bases align to TRBD2. This CDR3 has 18 residues. V was clipped by 1 base and J by 5 bases; unmatched bases: 14. The germline gives CDR1 GTSNPN, CDR2 SVGIG (reference sequence).

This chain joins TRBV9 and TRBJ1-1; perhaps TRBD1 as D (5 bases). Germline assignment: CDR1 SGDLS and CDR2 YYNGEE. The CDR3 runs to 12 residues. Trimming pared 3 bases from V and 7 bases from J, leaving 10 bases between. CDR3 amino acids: CASSGTTVEAFF. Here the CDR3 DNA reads TGTGCCAGCAGCGGAACGACAGTTGAAGCTTTCTTT.

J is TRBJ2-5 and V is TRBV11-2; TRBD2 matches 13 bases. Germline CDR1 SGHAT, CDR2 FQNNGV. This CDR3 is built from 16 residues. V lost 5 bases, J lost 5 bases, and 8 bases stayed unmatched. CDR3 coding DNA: TGTGCCAGCAGCCCGACTAGCGGGGGGCCGCGGGAGACCCAGTACTTC. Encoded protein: CASSPTSGGPRETQYF.

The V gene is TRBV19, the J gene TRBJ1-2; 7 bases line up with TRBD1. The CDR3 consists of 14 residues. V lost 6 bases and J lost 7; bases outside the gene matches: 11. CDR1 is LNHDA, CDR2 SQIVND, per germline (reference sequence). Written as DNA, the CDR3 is TGTGCCAGTAGGGGGACAGCCAGACGGGGTGGCTACACCTTC. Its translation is CASRGTARRGGYTF.

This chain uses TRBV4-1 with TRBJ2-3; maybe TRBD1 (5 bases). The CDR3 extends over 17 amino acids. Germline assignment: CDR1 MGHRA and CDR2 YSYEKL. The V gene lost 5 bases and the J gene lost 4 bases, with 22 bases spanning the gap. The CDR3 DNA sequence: TGCGCCAGCAGCTTTAGCCCTAGTGGGGCCTCCGCAGATACGCAGTATTTT. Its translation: CASSFSPSGASADTQYF.

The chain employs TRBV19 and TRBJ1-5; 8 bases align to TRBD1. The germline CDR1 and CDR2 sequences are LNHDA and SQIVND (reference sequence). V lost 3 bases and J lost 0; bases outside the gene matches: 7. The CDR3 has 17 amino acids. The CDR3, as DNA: TGTGCCAGTAGTATCTCGACAGGGGCGAATAGCAATCAGCCCCAGCATTTT. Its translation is CASSISTGANSNQPQHF.

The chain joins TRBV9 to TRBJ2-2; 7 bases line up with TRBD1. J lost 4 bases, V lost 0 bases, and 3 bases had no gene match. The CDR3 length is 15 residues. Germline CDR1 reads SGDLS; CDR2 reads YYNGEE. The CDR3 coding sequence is TGTGCCAGCAGCGTAGGGGGACAGCCCACCGGGGAGCTGTTTTTT. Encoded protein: CASSVGGQPTGELFF.

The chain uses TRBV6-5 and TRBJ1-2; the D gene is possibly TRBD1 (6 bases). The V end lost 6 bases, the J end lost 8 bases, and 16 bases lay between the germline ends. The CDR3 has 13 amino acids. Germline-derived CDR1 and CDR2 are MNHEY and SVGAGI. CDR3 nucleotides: TGTGCCAGCAGCCCAGGGGAGGGTTTGGGCTACACCTTC. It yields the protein CASSPGEGLGYTF.

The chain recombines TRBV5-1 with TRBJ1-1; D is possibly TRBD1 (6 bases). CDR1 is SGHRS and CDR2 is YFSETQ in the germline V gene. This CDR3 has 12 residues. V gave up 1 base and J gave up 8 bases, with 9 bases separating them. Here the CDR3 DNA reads TGCGCCAGCAGCTTGCAGGGGATAGAAGCTTTCTTT. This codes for CASSLQGIEAFF.

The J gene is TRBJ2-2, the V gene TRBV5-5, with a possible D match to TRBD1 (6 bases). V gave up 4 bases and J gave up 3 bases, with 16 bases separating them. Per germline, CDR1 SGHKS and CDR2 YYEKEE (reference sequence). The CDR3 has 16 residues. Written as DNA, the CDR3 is TGTGCCAGCAGCCCATGGACAGCTTCGGACACCGGGGAGCTGTTTTTT. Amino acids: CASSPWTASDTGELFF.

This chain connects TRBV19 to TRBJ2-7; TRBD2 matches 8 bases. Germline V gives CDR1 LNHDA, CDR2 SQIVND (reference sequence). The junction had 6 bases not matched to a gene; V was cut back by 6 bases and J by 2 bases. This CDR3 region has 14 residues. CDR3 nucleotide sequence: TGTGCCAGTAGATCGGGGGGGACCGCCTACGAGCAGTACTTC. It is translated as CASRSGGTAYEQYF.

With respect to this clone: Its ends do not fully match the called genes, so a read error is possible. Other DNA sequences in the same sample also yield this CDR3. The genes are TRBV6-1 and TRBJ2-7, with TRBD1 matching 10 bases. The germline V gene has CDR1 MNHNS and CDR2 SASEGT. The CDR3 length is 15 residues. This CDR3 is CASLAPGQGTYEQYF. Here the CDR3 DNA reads TGCGCCAGCTTAGCTCCGGGACAGGGGACCTACGAGCAGTACTTC.

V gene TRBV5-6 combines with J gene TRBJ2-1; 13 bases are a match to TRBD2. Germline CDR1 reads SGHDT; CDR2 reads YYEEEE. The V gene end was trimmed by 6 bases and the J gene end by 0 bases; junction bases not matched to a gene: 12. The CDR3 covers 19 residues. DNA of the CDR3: TGTGCCAGCACCCATCGGACTAGCGGGGGACCTAGCTCCTACAATGAGCAGTTCTTC. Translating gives CASTHRTSGGPSSYNEQFF.

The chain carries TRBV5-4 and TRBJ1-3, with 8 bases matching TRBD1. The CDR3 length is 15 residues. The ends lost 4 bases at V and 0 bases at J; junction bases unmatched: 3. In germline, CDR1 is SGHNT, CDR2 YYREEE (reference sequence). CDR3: CASSLTGDSGNTIYF. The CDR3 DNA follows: TGTGCCAGCAGCCTGACAGGGGACTCTGGAAACACCATATATTTT.

Here the CDR3 reads CASSPSVQGKAYEQYF. The CDR3 coding sequence is TGCGCCAGCAGCCCCTCTGTTCAGGGGAAGGCCTACGAGCAGTACTTC. This rearrangement joins TRBV5-1 to TRBJ2-7; D possibly corresponds to TRBD1 (6 bases). V shed 4 bases and J shed 2 bases, with 19 bases lying between them. The CDR3 is made up of 16 amino acids. Germline assignment: CDR1 SGHRS and CDR2 YFSETQ.

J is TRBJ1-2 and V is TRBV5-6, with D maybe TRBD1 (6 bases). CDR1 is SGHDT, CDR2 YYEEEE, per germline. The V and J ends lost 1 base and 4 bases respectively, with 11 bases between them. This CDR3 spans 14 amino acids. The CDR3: CASSLSRGGYGYTF. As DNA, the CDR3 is TGTGCCAGCAGCTTGAGCAGGGGCGGCTATGGCTACACCTTC.

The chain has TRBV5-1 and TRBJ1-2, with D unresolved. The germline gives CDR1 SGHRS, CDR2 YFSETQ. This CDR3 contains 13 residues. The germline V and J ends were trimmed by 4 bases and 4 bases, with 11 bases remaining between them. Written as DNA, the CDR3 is TGCGCCAGCAGCAGCGGGTTTCCCTATGGCTACACCTTC. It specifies CASSSGFPYGYTF.

In nucleotides, the CDR3 is TGTGCCATCAGTGGGGCGTACAGGGATGAAGCTTTCTTT. Protein sequence: CAISGAYRDEAFF. V gene TRBV10-3 combines with J gene TRBJ1-1; weak D call: TRBD1 (6 bases). With 4 bases removed from V and 7 bases from J, the gap between germline ends came to 13 bases. CDR3 length: 13 amino acids. Germline CDR1 and CDR2: ENHRY and SYGVKD.

The CDR3 region has the DNA TGTGCCAGCAGCGCGACCGGGACAGATTATGGCTACACCTTC. It translates to CASSATGTDYGYTF. The rearrangement joins TRBV9 to TRBJ1-2, with 7 bases matching TRBD1. Germline V gene sequence: CDR1 SGDLS, CDR2 YYNGEE. V shed 3 bases and J 5 bases; nucleotides not matched to a gene: 7. The CDR3 consists of 14 residues.

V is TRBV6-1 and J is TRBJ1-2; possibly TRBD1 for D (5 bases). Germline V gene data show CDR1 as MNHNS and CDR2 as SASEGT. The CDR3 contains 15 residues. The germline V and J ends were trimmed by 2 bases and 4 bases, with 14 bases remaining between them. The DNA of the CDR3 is TGTGCCAGCAGTGAACGGGGGGAATCTGGCTATGGCTACACCTTC. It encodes CASSERGESGYGYTF.

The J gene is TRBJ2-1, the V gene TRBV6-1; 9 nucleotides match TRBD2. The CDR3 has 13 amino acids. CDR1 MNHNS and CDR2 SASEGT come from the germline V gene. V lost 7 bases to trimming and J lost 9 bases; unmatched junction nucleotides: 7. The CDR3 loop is CASIIAGEVEQFF. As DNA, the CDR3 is TGTGCCAGCATCATAGCGGGGGAGGTTGAGCAGTTCTTC.

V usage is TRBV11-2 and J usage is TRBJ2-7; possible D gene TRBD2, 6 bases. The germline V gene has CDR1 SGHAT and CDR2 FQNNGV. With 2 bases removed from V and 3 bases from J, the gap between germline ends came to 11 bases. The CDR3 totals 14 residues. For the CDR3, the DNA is TGTGCCAGCAGCTTATCCGGGGGTTTCTACGAGCAGTACTTC. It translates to CASSLSGGFYEQYF.

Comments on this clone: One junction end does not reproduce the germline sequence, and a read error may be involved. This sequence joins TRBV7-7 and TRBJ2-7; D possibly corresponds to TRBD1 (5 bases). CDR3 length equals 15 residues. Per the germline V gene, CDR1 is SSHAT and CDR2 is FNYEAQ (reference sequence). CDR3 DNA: TGTGCTAGCAGCTTAGGATCGTCAGGGACCTACGAGCAGTACTTC. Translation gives CASSLGSSGTYEQYF. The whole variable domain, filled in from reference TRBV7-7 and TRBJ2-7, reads GAGVSQSPRYKVTKRGQDVTLRCDPISSHATLYWYQQALGQGPEFLTYFNYEAQPDKSGLPSDRFSAERPEGSISTLTIQRTEQRDSAMYRCASSLGSSGTYEQYFGPGTRLTVT.

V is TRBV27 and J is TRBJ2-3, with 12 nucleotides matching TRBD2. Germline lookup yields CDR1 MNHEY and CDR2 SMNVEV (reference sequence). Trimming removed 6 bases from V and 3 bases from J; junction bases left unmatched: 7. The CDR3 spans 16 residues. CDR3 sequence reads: CASRPSGGECTDTQYF. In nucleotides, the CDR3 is TGTGCCAGCAGGCCTAGCGGGGGGGAATGTACAGATACGCAGTATTTT.

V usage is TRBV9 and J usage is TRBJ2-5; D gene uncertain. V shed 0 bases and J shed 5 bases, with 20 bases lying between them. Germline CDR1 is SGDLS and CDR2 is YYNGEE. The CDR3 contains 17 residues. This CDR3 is CASSVESRGSVRETQYF. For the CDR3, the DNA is TGTGCCAGCAGCGTAGAGAGTAGAGGATCGGTAAGGGAGACCCAGTACTTC.

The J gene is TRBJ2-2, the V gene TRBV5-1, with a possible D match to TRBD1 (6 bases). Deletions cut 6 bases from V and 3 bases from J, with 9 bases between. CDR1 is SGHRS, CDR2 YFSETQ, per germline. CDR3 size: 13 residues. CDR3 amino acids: CASKGVDTGELFF. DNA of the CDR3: TGCGCCAGCAAGGGGGTCGACACCGGGGAGCTGTTTTTT. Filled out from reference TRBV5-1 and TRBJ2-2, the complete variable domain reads KAGVTQTPRYLIKTRGQQVTLSCSPISGHRSVSWYQQTPGQGLQFLFEYFSETQRNKGNFPGRFSGRQFSNSRSEMNVSTLELGDSALYLCASKGVDTGELFFGEGSRLTVL.

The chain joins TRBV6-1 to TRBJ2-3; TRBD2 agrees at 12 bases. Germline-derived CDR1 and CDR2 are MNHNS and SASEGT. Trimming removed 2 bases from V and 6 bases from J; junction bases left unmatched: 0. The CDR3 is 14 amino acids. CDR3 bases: TGTGCCAGCAGTGAACTAGCGGGGGGGGATACGCAGTATTTT. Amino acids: CASSELAGGDTQYF.

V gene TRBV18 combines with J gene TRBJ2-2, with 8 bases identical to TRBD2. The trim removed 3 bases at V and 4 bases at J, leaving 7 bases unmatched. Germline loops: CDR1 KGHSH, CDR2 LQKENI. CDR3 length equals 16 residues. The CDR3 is CASSPPVAGGTGELFF. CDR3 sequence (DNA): TGTGCCAGCTCACCCCCGGTGGCGGGGGGCACCGGGGAGCTGTTTTTT.

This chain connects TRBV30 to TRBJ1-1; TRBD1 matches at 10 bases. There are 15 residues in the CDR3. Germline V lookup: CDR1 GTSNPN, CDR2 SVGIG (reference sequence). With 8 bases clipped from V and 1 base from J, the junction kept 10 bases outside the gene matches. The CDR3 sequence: CARKRQGAGNTEAFF. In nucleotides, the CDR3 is TGTGCCCGGAAACGACAGGGGGCAGGGAACACTGAAGCTTTCTTT.

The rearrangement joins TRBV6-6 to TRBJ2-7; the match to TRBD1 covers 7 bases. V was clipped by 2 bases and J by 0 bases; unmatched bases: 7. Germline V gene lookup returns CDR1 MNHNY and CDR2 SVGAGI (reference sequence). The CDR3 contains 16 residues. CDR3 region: CASSYPGQEISYEQYF. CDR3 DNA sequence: TGTGCCAGCAGTTACCCCGGACAGGAGATCTCCTACGAGCAGTACTTC.